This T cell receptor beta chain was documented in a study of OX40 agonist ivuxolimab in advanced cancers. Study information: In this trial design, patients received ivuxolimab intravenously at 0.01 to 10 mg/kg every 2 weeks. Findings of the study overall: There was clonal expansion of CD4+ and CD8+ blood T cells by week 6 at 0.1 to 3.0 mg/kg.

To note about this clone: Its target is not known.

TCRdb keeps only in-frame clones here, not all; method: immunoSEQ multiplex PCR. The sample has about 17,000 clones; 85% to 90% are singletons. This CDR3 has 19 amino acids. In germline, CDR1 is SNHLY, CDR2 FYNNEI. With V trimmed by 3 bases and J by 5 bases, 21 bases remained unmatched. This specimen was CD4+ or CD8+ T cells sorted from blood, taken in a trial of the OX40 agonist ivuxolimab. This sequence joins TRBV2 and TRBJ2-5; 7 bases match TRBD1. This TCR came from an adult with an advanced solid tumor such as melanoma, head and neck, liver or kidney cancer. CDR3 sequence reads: CASSEDGVRGGAKGETQYF. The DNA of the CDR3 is TGTGCCAGCAGTGAGGACGGGGTGCGAGGGGGCGCAAAAGGGGAGACCCAGTACTTC.